This TCR beta chain derives from a study of spatial heterogeneity in lung cancer. Looking at the study overall: Matched bulk RNA-seq gave a T cell module score that correlated strongly with tumor-region TCR transcript counts. Findings and caveats of the study: Counts of expanded intratumoral alpha and beta TCRs tracked tumor mutation counts.

TCRdb redid the calling of the 5' RACE reads with MiXCR, one entry per CDR3 protein. The sample lists 5,500 to 8,500 distinct CDR3 sequences, around 14% occurring once. The V gene end was trimmed by 0 bases and the J gene end by 0 bases; junction bases not matched to a gene: 5. The V gene's germline CDR1 is LGHNA and CDR2 YNFKEQ. This CDR3 has 17 amino acids. Judged by abundance, this clonotype is medium-sized. Its cognate antigen is unknown. This beta chain is an off-target read within a library intended for alpha chains, so its frequency means little. The time point is: sample taken at primary tumor resection. Tumor, nontumor lung or frozen PBMC supplied whole RNA, sequenced without sorting.

This sequence originates from a male donor with early-stage non-small cell lung cancer. V usage is TRBV4-2 and J usage is TRBJ1-3, with TRBD1 matching over 7 bases. This sample comprised lung tumor tissue, obtained at surgery. CDR3 amino acids: CASSQDLSGGSGNTIYF. The CDR3 nucleotides read TGTGCCAGCAGCCAAGATCTCTCAGGGGGCTCTGGAAACACCATATATTTT.